The text below deals with one TCR beta chain. Antigen: not known. TCRdb re-called the 5' RACE reads; one entry per CDR3 protein, DNA not given. This sample's clone table lists around 400,000 distinct CDR3 sequences. These data originate in a study of monozygotic twins with inflammatory bowel disease. Findings and limits, study-wide: IBD patients displayed reduced TCRbeta diversity (inverse Simpson) when set against healthy co-twins.

Germline V CDR1 and CDR2: LNHNV, YYDKDF (reference sequence). The CDR3 covers 15 residues. This receptor was obtained from a human donor with ulcerative colitis or Crohn's disease, or a healthy co-twin of an affected twin (not recorded which). The sample was blood. The genes are TRBV15 and TRBJ2-6; without DNA, the TCRdb call of TRBD1 cannot be checked. This CDR3 reads CATKTGGSGANVLTF.